Below, one T cell receptor beta chain is given with its context. The germline CDR1 and CDR2 sequences are SGHVS and FQNEAQ. V was trimmed by 7 bases and J by 7 bases, leaving 14 bases between them. CDR3 length: 13 amino acids. The data derive from a study of T-cell memory formation after mild COVID-19. TCRdb passed the 5' RACE reads through MiXCR, listing each CDR3 protein once. The sample has 560,000 or so distinct CDR3 sequences; 15% to 20% are singletons. Sequenced input: PBMCs or a T cell subset sorted from them (not recorded which). The receptor was isolated from an adult woman who had mild COVID-19 (a few samples of this study predate the infection). Cell type and time point are not known. This sequence joins TRBV7-8 and TRBJ1-5; possibly TRBD1 for D (5 bases). CDR3: CASNSGVGQPQHF. The CDR3 DNA is TGTGCCAGCAATTCGGGGGTAGGGCAGCCCCAGCATTTT.